This is a list of T cell receptor beta chains from one sample in a study of beta chain features in type 1 diabetes. Sequenced by immunoSEQ multiplex PCR; TCRdb stores in-frame clones only, minus some. The sample contains some 360,000 clones, 8.5% to 10% of which appear only once. The sample consisted of central memory CD4+ T cells from blood. The receptors derive from a man aged 25 to 40 with type 1 diabetes. Both conserved end residues are part of each CDR3. Fields, in order: V gene, J gene, D gene, clone size, CDR3 DNA, CDR3 protein. D genes are given only for firm matches. The size entry is marked missing in some rows and otherwise reads once, few, many or a size class.

V gene: TRBV19
J gene: TRBJ1-5
D gene: TRBD1
clone size: few
CDR3 DNA: TGTGCCAGTAGTGAGAACAGGGGAATTGGCAGCAATCAGCCCCAGCATTTT
CDR3 protein: CASSENRGIGSNQPQHF

V gene: TRBV7-9
J gene: TRBJ1-2
D gene: NA
clone size: few
CDR3 DNA: TGTGCCAGCAGCTTAAACCCGGGCCAGGGGAACTATGGCTACACCTTC
CDR3 protein: CASSLNPGQGNYGYTF

V gene: TRBV7-9
J gene: TRBJ2-7
D gene: NA
clone size: many
CDR3 DNA: TGTGCCAGCAGCTCCGCCTACGAGCAGTACTTC
CDR3 protein: CASSSAYEQYF

V gene: TRBV27
J gene: TRBJ2-3
D gene: NA
clone size: NA
CDR3 DNA: TGTGCCAGCAGTTACCTTCGGGCGGCGACTAGCACAGATACGCAGTATTTT
CDR3 protein: CASSYLRAATSTDTQYF

V gene: TRBV7-2
J gene: TRBJ2-1
D gene: TRBD2
clone size: NA
CDR3 DNA: TGTGCCAGCAGCTCCCCGGGACTAGCGGGAGAGCAGTTCTTC
CDR3 protein: CASSSPGLAGEQFF

V gene: TRBV5-1
J gene: TRBJ1-1
D gene: NA
clone size: NA
CDR3 DNA: TGCGCCAGCAGCTTGGTGAGAGGGAACACTGAAGCTTTCTTT
CDR3 protein: CASSLVRGNTEAFF

V gene: TRBV5-4
J gene: TRBJ2-3
D gene: TRBD1
clone size: many
CDR3 DNA: TGTGCCAGCAGCCCTAGGACAGGGGCAGATACGCAGTATTTT
CDR3 protein: CASSPRTGADTQYF

V gene: TRBV30
J gene: TRBJ2-5
D gene: TRBD1
clone size: NA
CDR3 DNA: TGTGCCAGTAGGCCTGGACAGGGGATGGAGACCCAGTACTTC
CDR3 protein: CASRPGQGMETQYF

V gene: TRBV19
J gene: TRBJ1-1
D gene: TRBD1
clone size: NA
CDR3 DNA: TGTGCCAGTAGTATGGCGACAGGGGGTCTGTTCACTGAAGCTTTCTTT
CDR3 protein: CASSMATGGLFTEAFF

V gene: TRBV7-9
J gene: TRBJ2-2
D gene: NA
clone size: few
CDR3 DNA: TGTGCCAGCAGCTTAGCTAGGATCTCCGGGGAGCTGTTTTTT
CDR3 protein: CASSLARISGELFF

V gene: TRBV27
J gene: TRBJ2-1
D gene: NA
clone size: NA
CDR3 DNA: TGTGCCAGCAGTTTATCCCCCCCTGGGGCGGAGCCCAATGAGCAGTTCTTC
CDR3 protein: CASSLSPPGAEPNEQFF

V gene: TRBV19
J gene: TRBJ2-1
D gene: NA
clone size: few
CDR3 DNA: TGTGCCAGTAGTAGGGGGACTCAGGCGGGTTACACCTACAATGAGCAGTTCTTC
CDR3 protein: CASSRGTQAGYTYNEQFF

V gene: TRBV9
J gene: TRBJ2-7
D gene: TRBD2
clone size: NA
CDR3 DNA: TGTGCCAGCAGCGTAGGGTTAGCGGGAGTGTGGGAGCAGTACTTC
CDR3 protein: CASSVGLAGVWEQYF

V gene: TRBV7-3
J gene: TRBJ2-7
D gene: NA
clone size: NA
CDR3 DNA: TGTGCCAGCAGCCAGACAGTCTGGGACGAGCAGTACTTC
CDR3 protein: CASSQTVWDEQYF

V gene: TRBV7-8
J gene: TRBJ2-3
D gene: NA
clone size: NA
CDR3 DNA: TGTGCCAGCAGCTTAACGGCGGGTACGCAGTATTTT
CDR3 protein: CASSLTAGTQYF

V gene: TRBV2
J gene: TRBJ1-1
D gene: NA
clone size: NA
CDR3 DNA: TGTGCCAGCAGCCGGGACGGTGAAGCTTTCTTT
CDR3 protein: CASSRDGEAFF

V gene: TRBV10-3
J gene: TRBJ1-4
D gene: NA
clone size: few
CDR3 DNA: TGTGCCACGATTACTCAACGGACAGTCGAGTTTTTT
CDR3 protein: CATITQRTVEFF

V gene: TRBV27
J gene: TRBJ1-1
D gene: TRBD1
clone size: NA
CDR3 DNA: TGTGCCAGCAGTCGACAGGGGCGAGCTTTCTTT
CDR3 protein: CASSRQGRAFF

V gene: TRBV6-6
J gene: TRBJ1-5
D gene: TRBD1
clone size: many
CDR3 DNA: TGTGCCAGCAGTGGCGTCCTCGGGACAGGGGATCAGCCCCAGCATTTT
CDR3 protein: CASSGVLGTGDQPQHF

V gene: TRBV4-2
J gene: TRBJ1-2
D gene: NA
clone size: many
CDR3 DNA: TGTGCCAGCAGCTTAAGGACTGATTATAGCTACACCTTC
CDR3 protein: CASSLRTDYSYTF

V gene: TRBV6-5
J gene: TRBJ1-1
D gene: NA
clone size: NA
CDR3 DNA: TGTGCCAGCTTCAAGCTTCCGGGCACTGAAGCTTTCTTT
CDR3 protein: CASFKLPGTEAFF

V gene: TRBV9
J gene: TRBJ2-3
D gene: TRBD2
clone size: few
CDR3 DNA: TGTGCCAGCAGCGAGACTAGCGGGAGAGGCACAGATACGCAGTATTTT
CDR3 protein: CASSETSGRGTDTQYF

V gene: TRBV27
J gene: TRBJ2-6
D gene: TRBD2
clone size: NA
CDR3 DNA: TGTGCCAGCAGTCCCTCTCCGGGACTACTATCCTCTGGGGCCAACGTCCTGACTTTC
CDR3 protein: CASSPSPGLLSSGANVLTF

V gene: TRBV7-9
J gene: TRBJ2-7
D gene: TRBD2
clone size: NA
CDR3 DNA: TGTGCCATCCCCCTAGCGGGAGGGCTCCACGAGCAGTACTTC
CDR3 protein: CAIPLAGGLHEQYF

V gene: TRBV10-3
J gene: TRBJ2-7
D gene: NA
clone size: NA
CDR3 DNA: TGTGCCAGCACTCGGGACTCCTACGAGCAGTACTTC
CDR3 protein: CASTRDSYEQYF

V gene: TRBV18
J gene: TRBJ1-5
D gene: NA
clone size: NA
CDR3 DNA: TGTGCCAGCTCAGCTTCAGGGTTGAGCAATCAGCCCCAGCATTTT
CDR3 protein: CASSASGLSNQPQHF

V gene: TRBV7-6
J gene: TRBJ2-1
D gene: TRBD1
clone size: NA
CDR3 DNA: TGTGCCAGCAGCTTGGACAGGGTCAATGAGCAGTTCTTC
CDR3 protein: CASSLDRVNEQFF

V gene: TRBV28
J gene: TRBJ2-7
D gene: TRBD2
clone size: NA
CDR3 DNA: TGTGCCAGCAGGGGACTAGCGGGGTACTACGAGCAGTACTTC
CDR3 protein: CASRGLAGYYEQYF

V gene: TRBV5-1
J gene: TRBJ2-7
D gene: NA
clone size: few
CDR3 DNA: TGCGCCAGCAGCTCCCAGACGGAAACCTACGAGCAGTACTTC
CDR3 protein: CASSSQTETYEQYF

V gene: TRBV15
J gene: TRBJ1-1
D gene: NA
clone size: NA
CDR3 DNA: TGTGCCACCAGCAGAGGGGACACCCACACTGAAGCTTTCTTT
CDR3 protein: CATSRGDTHTEAFF

V gene: TRBV2
J gene: TRBJ1-5
D gene: NA
clone size: many
CDR3 DNA: TGTGCCAGCAGTGGGACGTATAGCAATCAGCCCCAGCATTTT
CDR3 protein: CASSGTYSNQPQHF

V gene: TRBV10-3
J gene: TRBJ1-2
D gene: TRBD1
clone size: few
CDR3 DNA: TGTGCCAGCAGTTACTCGAACCGGGACAGTGGCTACACCTTC
CDR3 protein: CASSYSNRDSGYTF